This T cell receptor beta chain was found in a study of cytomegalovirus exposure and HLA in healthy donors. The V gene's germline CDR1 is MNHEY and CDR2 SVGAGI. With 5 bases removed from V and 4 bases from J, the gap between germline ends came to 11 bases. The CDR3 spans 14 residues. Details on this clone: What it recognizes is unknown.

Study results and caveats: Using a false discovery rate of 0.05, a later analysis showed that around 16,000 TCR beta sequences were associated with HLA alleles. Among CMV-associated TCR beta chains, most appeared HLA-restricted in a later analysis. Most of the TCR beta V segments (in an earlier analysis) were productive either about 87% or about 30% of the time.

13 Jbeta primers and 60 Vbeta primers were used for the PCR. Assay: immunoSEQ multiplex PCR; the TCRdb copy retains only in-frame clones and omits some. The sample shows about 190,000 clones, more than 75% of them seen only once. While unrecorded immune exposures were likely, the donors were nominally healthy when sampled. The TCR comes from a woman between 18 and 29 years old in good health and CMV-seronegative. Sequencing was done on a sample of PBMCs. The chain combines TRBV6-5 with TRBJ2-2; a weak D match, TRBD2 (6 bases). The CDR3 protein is CASSPGGFTGELFF. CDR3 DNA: TGTGCCAGCAGTCCTGGGGGGTTCACCGGGGAGCTGTTTTTT.